This T cell receptor beta chain was found in a study of shared clonotypes between healthy human individuals. The wider study: The study used three CD4 naive, three CD4 memory, two CD8 naive and one CD8 memory plate per donor.

Healthy HIV-negative adults with no recent acute infections or vaccinations were recruited as donors. Splitting the CD4+ cells yielded a CD45RA+ naive subset and a CD45RA-negative memory subset. This CDR3 comprises 15 residues. With 3 bases clipped from V and 4 bases from J, the junction kept 7 bases outside the gene matches. Germline loops: CDR1 MGHDK, CDR2 SYGVNS. In its sample, this clone was seen a few times. Repertoires were generated with immunoSEQ multiplex PCR, while TCRdb's copy carries only in-frame clones and drops some. The sample includes about 770,000 clones, over 60% of them seen just once.

This TCR derives from a woman in her twenties or thirties in good health. The rearrangement joins TRBV25-1 to TRBJ2-5; 8 nucleotides agree with TRBD2. The material sequenced was memory CD4+ T cells sorted from blood. Subset specified: CD45RA-negative fraction. Here the CDR3 reads CASSEWREAPETQYF. Written as DNA, the CDR3 is TGTGCCAGCAGTGAGTGGCGGGAGGCTCCAGAGACCCAGTACTTC.